These T cell receptor beta chains were read from a single sample in a study of high-grade serous ovarian cancer treatment subgroups. The table came from immunoSEQ multiplex PCR; TCRdb's copy has only in-frame clones and leaves some out. Among 5,500 to 6,000 clones listed, roughly 70% were seen once. The sample consisted of tumor tissue. The receptors here all came from a human donor with high-grade serous ovarian cancer. Each CDR3 is given with its conserved first and last residue. Each record gives: J gene, clone size, D gene, V gene, CDR3 DNA, CDR3 protein. A D gene is named only where the DNA matches it firmly. The size field is filled for only some rows; it gives once, few, many or a size class.

>TRBJ1-1|-|-|TRBV19
TGTGCCAGTAGTCGACAGGTGAGAACTTTCTTT
CASSRQVRTFF
>TRBJ1-3|few|TRBD1|TRBV5-1
TGCGCCAGCAGCTTGTTTGGACAGGGGAGCGAGAACACCATATATTTT
CASSLFGQGSENTIYF
>TRBJ1-3|-|-|TRBV29-1
TGCAGCGCCAGGGTTTCTGGAAACACCATATATTTT
CSARVSGNTIYF
>TRBJ1-6|-|-|TRBV5-1
TGCGCCAGCAGCCCGGCCCAAAATTCACCCCTCCACTTT
CASSPAQNSPLHF
>TRBJ2-3|-|-|TRBV4-3
TGCGCCAGCAGGAAAGGGGGGCGAAACGCAGATACGCAGTATTTT
CASRKGGRNADTQYF
>TRBJ2-3|-|-|TRBV7-2
TGTGCCAGCAGCCCGCCAGAATACACAGATACGCAGTATTTT
CASSPPEYTDTQYF
>TRBJ1-1|few|-|TRBV6-4
TGTGCCAGCAGTGACAGGGGAATGAGGACTTTCTTT
CASSDRGMRTFF
>TRBJ1-5|large|-|TRBV30
TGTGCCTGGAGTGCCGGACAGTTGGCCCAGCATTTT
CAWSAGQLAQHF
>TRBJ2-1|-|-|TRBV7-2
TGTGCCAGCAGCAAAGAGGGGATCAGCTCCTACAATGAGCAGTTCTTC
CASSKEGISSYNEQFF
>TRBJ2-7|-|TRBD2|TRBV11-3
TGTGCCAGCAGCTCCACCCCCAGGGTGGTCATGACTAGCGGATACGAGCAGTACTTC
CASSSTPRVVMTSGYEQYF
>TRBJ1-1|-|-|TRBV14
TGTGCCAGCAGCCAGGGTCGTATGAACACTGAAGCTTTCTTT
CASSQGRMNTEAFF
>TRBJ1-5|-|-|TRBV4-2
TGTGCCAGCAGCCAAGAAGGGGGGGTTGCCAATCAGCCCCAGCATTTT
CASSQEGGVANQPQHF
>TRBJ2-3|-|TRBD2|TRBV20-1
TGCAGTGCAATTCCGGGACTAGTCCAGTATTTT
CSAIPGLVQYF
>TRBJ2-1|few|-|TRBV5-1
TGCGCCAGCAGCTTGGCCGGTTTAGTCTCAAGCAATGAGCAGTTCTTC
CASSLAGLVSSNEQFF
>TRBJ2-1|-|-|TRBV7-2
TGTGCCAGCAGCTCGTACGGACCGAACAATGAGCAGTTCTTC
CASSSYGPNNEQFF
>TRBJ2-7|-|-|TRBV21-1
TGTGCCAGGAATTCGGGGGCCGGGGTTGAAACCTACGAGCAGTACTTC
CARNSGAGVETYEQYF
>TRBJ2-2|-|TRBD1|TRBV6-4
TGTGCCAGCGGACAGGAGCCGAACACCGGGGAGCTGTTTTTT
CASGQEPNTGELFF
>TRBJ1-1|-|-|TRBV7-3
TGTGCCAGCAGCGTAGGGGTCGATATTGAAGCTTTCTTT
CASSVGVDIEAFF
>TRBJ1-4|-|-|TRBV30
TGTGCCTGGAGTTCCTCTAGCGGCGAAAAACTGTTTTTT
CAWSSSSGEKLFF
>TRBJ2-2|-|-|TRBV28
TGTGCCAGCAGCCTCTATGGGTCCGGGGAGCTGTTTTTT
CASSLYGSGELFF
>TRBJ1-2|-|-|TRBV19
TGTGCCAGTAGCCCGGGGGGGGATTACTATGGCTACACCTTC
CASSPGGDYYGYTF
>TRBJ2-7|-|-|TRBV27
TGTGCCAGCAGCCCCCATGGGGGTGACTACGAGCAGTACTTC
CASSPHGGDYEQYF
>TRBJ1-5|few|TRBD1|TRBV7-8
TGTGCCAGCAGCTTAGTACAGGGGCCAAATCAGCCCCAGCATTTT
CASSLVQGPNQPQHF
>TRBJ2-2|few|-|TRBV6-6
TGTGCCAGCAGTTATCGGGCCGGGGAGCTGTTTTTT
CASSYRAGELFF
>TRBJ2-7|-|-|TRBV14
TGTGCCAGCAGCCGAGGGGGGACAGTGCGACGTGAGCAGTACTTC
CASSRGGTVRREQYF
>TRBJ1-1|few|-|TRBV9
TGTGCCAGCAGCGTAGCTTGGGGGAACACTGAAGCTTTCTTT
CASSVAWGNTEAFF
>TRBJ1-6|medium-sized|TRBD1|TRBV6-1
TGTGCCAGCGGGACAGGGTTGTCCTATTCACCCCTCCACTTT
CASGTGLSYSPLHF
>TRBJ2-5|few|-|TRBV5-1
TGCGCCAGCGGTCGGGGCAGCCAAGAGACCCAGTACTTC
CASGRGSQETQYF
>TRBJ1-4|-|-|TRBV6-5
TGTGCCAGCAGTTACAGGGGGAGTAATGAAAAACTGTTTTTT
CASSYRGSNEKLFF
>TRBJ2-7|-|TRBD2|TRBV11-2
TGTGCCAGCAGCTCGACTAGCGGGGGGGTGTACGAGCAGTACTTC
CASSSTSGGVYEQYF
>TRBJ1-2|-|TRBD1|TRBV6-5
TGTGCCAGTTCTCCGGGACAGGGAGACTATGGCTACACCTTC
CASSPGQGDYGYTF
>TRBJ2-1|-|-|TRBV29-1
TGCAGCGTTGTGAGTAATGAGCAGTTCTTC
CSVVSNEQFF
>TRBJ1-3|once|-|TRBV10-3
TGTGCCACAGGAGGAGGGAACTCTGGAAACACCATATATTTT
CATGGGNSGNTIYF
>TRBJ2-3|-|TRBD2|TRBV10-3
TGTGCCATAGGGAGGGACTCTGGGACAGATACGCAGTATTTT
CAIGRDSGTDTQYF
>TRBJ2-7|-|TRBD1|TRBV6-1
TGTGCCAGCAGGGTGAGACAGGGCTACGGGCAGTACTTC
CASRVRQGYGQYF
>TRBJ2-2|-|TRBD1|TRBV7-2
TGTGCCAGCAGCCCCCAGGGGGCAGGAAACACCGGGGAGCTGTTTTTT
CASSPQGAGNTGELFF
>TRBJ1-6|once|-|TRBV28
TGTGCCAGCAGCACGGGACAAAAAAATTCACCCCTCCACTTT
CASSTGQKNSPLHF
>TRBJ1-2|few|TRBD1|TRBV30
TGTGCCTGGAGTGTAAATGGACAGGGGGAAGGCTACACCTTC
CAWSVNGQGEGYTF
>TRBJ2-7|-|TRBD1|TRBV5-4
TGTGCCAGCAGGGCCGGGACAGGGCCCTACGAGCAGTACTTC
CASRAGTGPYEQYF
>TRBJ1-5|-|-|TRBV23-1
TGCGCCAGCAGTCAATGGGGTCAGCCCCAGCATTTT
CASSQWGQPQHF
>TRBJ1-1|few|-|TRBV10-1
TGCGCCAGCAGGCTATCTCTCGAGGACACTGAAGCTTTCTTT
CASRLSLEDTEAFF
>TRBJ1-1|-|TRBD1|TRBV4-1
TGCGCCAGCAGCCCCAGGGGGGGGAACACTGAAGCTTTCTTT
CASSPRGGNTEAFF
>TRBJ2-7|-|-|TRBV27
TGTGCCAGCAGCCGGGGGCCTAGTCTCTACGAGCAGTACTTC
CASSRGPSLYEQYF
>TRBJ1-5|-|-|TRBV28
TGTGCCAGCAGCGTAGACGTGGGGTTCCAGCATTTT
CASSVDVGFQHF
>TRBJ2-7|-|-|TRBV5-1
TGCGCCAGCAGCTTATCAAGTCGGGAGCAGTACTTC
CASSLSSREQYF
>TRBJ1-1|-|-|TRBV21-1
TGTGCCAGCAGCAAAGATTGGCGCGCCCGTAACCCGAACACTGAAGCTTTCTTT
CASSKDWRARNPNTEAFF
>TRBJ1-2|-|-|TRBV11-2
TGTGCCAGCAGCTTACAGGCTCGGGGCTACACCTTC
CASSLQARGYTF
>TRBJ1-6|-|-|TRBV7-2
TGTGCCAGCAGCTCATTCTTAAGGACAGTAAATTCACCCCTCCACTTT
CASSSFLRTVNSPLHF
>TRBJ1-3|-|-|TRBV29-1
TGCAGCGTTTCAGAGACGGGGATTGGAAACACCATATATTTT
CSVSETGIGNTIYF
>TRBJ2-3|-|-|TRBV6-4
TGTGCCAGCGGTGGACTGGACGGTACGCAGTATTTT
CASGGLDGTQYF
>TRBJ2-7|-|-|TRBV28
TGTGCCACCTGGGACACGGGGGGTCTCGAGCAGTACTTC
CATWDTGGLEQYF
>TRBJ2-7|-|-|TRBV2
TGTGCCAGCCGATCCGGACCCCTTGGTGAGCAGTACTTC
CASRSGPLGEQYF
>TRBJ2-5|-|-|TRBV7-2
TGTGCCAGCAGCTTAGGGGCAGCGTCGGGGCAAGAGACCCAGTACTTC
CASSLGAASGQETQYF
>TRBJ2-2|-|-|TRBV14
TGTGCCAGCAGCCAAGAACTCCGCACCGGGGAGCTGTTTTTT
CASSQELRTGELFF
>TRBJ2-7|-|TRBD2|TRBV5-6
TGTGCCAGCAGCTGGGGGGGACTAGCGGAGAGACAAGACTTC
CASSWGGLAERQDF
>TRBJ2-7|-|-|TRBV7-2
TGTGCCAGCAGCCCAAGGGTAAGCTCCTACGAGCAGTACTTC
CASSPRVSSYEQYF
>TRBJ2-5|once|-|TRBV14
TGTGCCAGCAGCCAGCGGCTCGGGCGAAGCACAGAGACCCAGTACTTC
CASSQRLGRSTETQYF
>TRBJ2-5|-|TRBD2|TRBV25-1
TGTGCCAGCAGTGAACTAAGCGGGGTTGAGACCCAGTACTTC
CASSELSGVETQYF